Given below is one T cell receptor beta chain in context. CDR3 length equals 10 residues. The germline gives CDR1 LGHDT, CDR2 YNNKEL (reference sequence). Trimming pared 7 bases from V and 3 bases from J, leaving 4 bases between. This entry belongs to a study of blood T cell repertoires in COVID-19. Study background: Acute-phase and convalescent COVID-19 samples originated in the United States, Italy and Spain. T cells, B-cell-depleted T cells, or PBMCs supplied cDNA or gDNA.

Authors' processing steps: Scientists estimated how many nucleated cells there were by amplifying reference gene primers. Repertoires were generated with immunoSEQ multiplex PCR, while TCRdb's copy carries only in-frame clones and drops some. V, J and clone size are taken as reported in that table, and D and trimming were inferred from the DNA itself. The top ten hold about 3% of the sample, which has a few hundred thousand clones, roughly 90% seen once. The chain joins TRBV3-1 (or the pseudogene TRBV3-2) to TRBJ2-7; D remains ambiguous. This receptor was obtained from a woman aged 25-40 years with active or convalescent COVID-19. Input material: peripheral blood. This chain's CDR3 is CASNCYEQYF. DNA for the CDR3: TGTGCCAGCAACTGCTACGAGCAGTACTTC.